The rows below give T cell receptor beta chains drawn from one sample of a study of blood T cell repertoires in COVID-19. Only in-frame clones appear in the TCRdb table, and some are missing; sequencing was by immunoSEQ multiplex PCR. Among nearly 350,000 clones listed, about 90% were seen once. The sequencing input was peripheral blood. These receptors were collected from a woman in her 70s with COVID-19, enrolled during active disease. The CDR3 runs from the conserved cysteine through the conserved F or W. D genes are given only for firm matches. Rows give clone size only sometimes, using once, few, many, or a class for an expanded clone.

size	V	D	J	CDR3	DNA
-	TRBV5-1	-	TRBJ1-3	CASRGPDGNTIYF	TGCGCCAGCAGGGGGCCCGATGGAAACACCATATATTTT
-	TRBV9	TRBD2	TRBJ2-2	CASSAPGLAGPGELFF	TGTGCCAGCAGCGCCCCGGGACTAGCGGGCCCCGGGGAGCTGTTTTTT
-	TRBV7-2	TRBD1	TRBJ1-2	CASSFGQGVRTF	TGTGCCAGCAGCTTCGGACAGGGCGTTCGGACCTTC
-	TRBV7-2	-	TRBJ1-6	CASSLVQAYNSPLHF	TGTGCCAGCAGCTTAGTGCAGGCCTATAATTCACCCCTCCACTTT
-	TRBV10-3	TRBD2	TRBJ2-3	CAISQTGGLGDTQYF	TGTGCCATCAGTCAAACGGGGGGGCTAGGAGATACGCAGTATTTT
-	TRBV5-6	-	TRBJ1-2	CASSLVSGYTF	TGTGCCAGCAGCTTGGTGTCAGGGTACACCTTC
-	TRBV24-1	-	TRBJ2-1	CATSETGSSYNEQFF	TGTGCCACCAGTGAAACAGGGAGCTCCTACAATGAGCAGTTCTTC
-	TRBV5-1	-	TRBJ2-6	CASSPEPSGANVLTF	TGCGCCAGCAGCCCTGAGCCCTCTGGGGCCAACGTCCTGACTTTC
-	TRBV19	TRBD1	TRBJ1-6	CASMNRGEGTPLHF	TGTGCCAGTATGAACAGGGGAGAAGGGACACCCCTCCACTTT
few	TRBV12-3/TRBV12-4	-	TRBJ1-1	CASAFGGYTEAFF	TGTGCCAGCGCTTTCGGGGGTTACACTGAAGCTTTCTTT
once	TRBV6-5	-	TRBJ1-1	CAIQVNTEAFF	TGTGCCATCCAGGTGAACACTGAAGCTTTCTTT